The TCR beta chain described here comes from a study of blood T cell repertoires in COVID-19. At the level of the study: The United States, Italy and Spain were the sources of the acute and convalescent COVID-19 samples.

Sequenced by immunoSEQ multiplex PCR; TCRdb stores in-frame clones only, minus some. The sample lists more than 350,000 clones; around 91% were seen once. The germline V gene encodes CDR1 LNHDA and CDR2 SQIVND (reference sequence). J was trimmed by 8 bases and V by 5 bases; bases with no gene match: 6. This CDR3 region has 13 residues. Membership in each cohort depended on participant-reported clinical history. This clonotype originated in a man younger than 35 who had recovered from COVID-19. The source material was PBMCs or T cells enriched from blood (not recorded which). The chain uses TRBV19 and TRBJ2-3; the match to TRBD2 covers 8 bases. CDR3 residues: CASSAGRAGTQYF. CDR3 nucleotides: TGTGCCAGTAGTGCCGGGAGGGCCGGTACGCAGTATTTT.